Each of the 21 T cell receptor beta chains below was sequenced from the same sample in a study of blood T cells in healthy people across ages. PCR was performed a second time for about 6 to 12 cycles using a sample-barcoded 5' primer and a J-beta primer mix. Using its own MiXCR run on the 5' RACE reads, TCRdb lists one record per CDR3 protein. The table lists approximately 800,000 distinct CDR3 sequences, approximately 25% of them singletons, with under 4.5% in the top ten. The same specimen was also included in a second study, on T cells of mothers and their children.

The specimen sequenced was blood. These receptors came from a boy younger than 18 in good health.

The rearrangement uses TRBV7-2 and TRBJ2-5, with 12 nucleotides matching TRBD2. Per germline, CDR1 SGHTA and CDR2 FQGNSA. V was clipped by 5 bases and J by 4 bases; unmatched bases: 8. The CDR3 consists of 16 residues. CDR3 sequence: CASSRLLAGGGETQYF. The CDR3 DNA sequence: TGTGCCAGCAGCCGATTACTAGCGGGGGGTGGAGAGACCCAGTACTTC.

The chain couples TRBV20-1 to TRBJ2-2, with 10 bases that match TRBD1. Germline trimming cut 6 bases from V and 6 bases from J; bases unmatched to any gene: 10. The CDR3 is 15 amino acids. The V gene's germline CDR1 is DFQATT and CDR2 SNEGSKA (reference sequence). This CDR3 is CSANRQGAHPGELFF. As DNA, the CDR3 is TGCAGTGCAAATAGACAGGGGGCGCATCCCGGGGAGCTGTTTTTT.

Note on this clonotype: The junction departs from germline at one end; a sequencing error may be responsible. The rearrangement uses TRBV7-9 and TRBJ2-7; D gene uncertain. Per the germline V gene, CDR1 is SEHNR and CDR2 is FQNEAQ (reference sequence). The CDR3 is 11 residues long. The CDR3 DNA is TGTGCCAGCAGCGTCGCCTACGGGCAGTACTTC. Its protein product is CASSVAYGQYF.

This clonotype came up a few times. The V call is TRBV28, the J call TRBJ1-5; D is perhaps TRBD1 (6 bases). Per the germline V gene, CDR1 is MDHEN and CDR2 is SYDVKM. This CDR3 comprises 15 residues. With 5 bases removed from V and 3 bases from J, the gap between germline ends came to 14 bases. The CDR3 region has the DNA TGTGCCAGCAGTACCCAGACAGGCTACAATCAGCCCCAGCATTTT. It is translated as CASSTQTGYNQPQHF.

In its sample, this clonotype was seen a few times. The rearrangement uses TRBV6-1 and TRBJ1-5; a weak D match, TRBD1 (5 bases). The CDR3 has 16 residues. CDR1 and CDR2 from the germline V gene are MNHNS and SASEGT. Between the trimmed V and J ends, which lost 6 bases and 4 bases, there was a span of 19 bases. CDR3 amino acids: CASSPLGPGGNQPQHF. DNA of the CDR3: TGTGCCAGCAGCCCCCTAGGACCGGGGGGAAATCAGCCCCAGCATTTT.

A note on this clonotype: One junction end does not reproduce the germline sequence, and a read error may be involved. The gene calls are TRBV9 and TRBJ2-7, with D possibly TRBD2 on 5 matching bases. Germline CDR1 is SGDLS and CDR2 is YYNGEE. The CDR3 is 12 amino acids. This CDR3 is CAGSGPNYEQYF. The CDR3 DNA reads as TGTGCCGGCAGCGGCCCGAACTACGAGCAGTACTTC.

This clonotype was detected a few times. The V and J genes are TRBV3-1 and TRBJ2-2; possible D gene TRBD2, 6 bases. CDR1 and CDR2 (germline): LGHDT, YNNKEL (reference sequence). This CDR3 has 15 residues. Between the trimmed V and J ends, which lost 4 bases and 3 bases, there was a span of 12 bases. The CDR3 region has the DNA TGTGCCAGCAGCCCAATCACGGGGGACACCGGGGAGCTGTTTTTT. Translating it yields CASSPITGDTGELFF.

With regard to this clonotype: One end of the junction fails to match germline, which may point to a read error. The rearrangement uses TRBV7-2 and TRBJ1-4; 7 bases agree with TRBD1. The CDR3 is made up of 16 amino acids. The V gene's germline CDR1 is SGHTA and CDR2 FQGNSA. The CDR3 spells CAGSPSGMAGGEKLFF. As DNA, the CDR3 is TGTGCCGGCAGCCCCAGCGGGATGGCAGGGGGGGAAAAACTGTTTTTT.

The V gene is TRBV15, the J gene TRBJ2-7; D gene unclear. The germline V gene has CDR1 LNHNV and CDR2 YYDKDF (reference sequence). CDR3 length equals 13 residues. V was pared by 0 bases and J by 1 base, with 4 bases between. CDR3 coding DNA: TGTGCCACCAGCAGAGAGAGATCCTACGAGCAGTACTTC. This translates into CATSRERSYEQYF.

In DNA form, the CDR3 reads TGCGCCAGCAGCTTGGGTAGGGGGACGAATGAGCAGTTCTTC. Translation: CASSLGRGTNEQFF. This rearrangement joins TRBV5-1 to TRBJ2-5, with TRBD1 as a possible D gene (6 bases). The DNA end favors TRBJ2-1, so the J call may be wrong. Germline V gives CDR1 SGHRS, CDR2 YFSETQ. This CDR3 comprises 14 residues.

This clonotype showed up just a few times. J is TRBJ2-3 and V is TRBV7-2; the D gene is possibly TRBD1 (6 bases). The germline V gene encodes CDR1 SGHTA and CDR2 FQGNSA. Trimming took off 7 bases at V and 0 bases at J, with 14 bases between the two ends. The CDR3 has 15 amino acids. The CDR3 DNA reads as TGTGCCAGCACCCAGAGGGGGATTAGCACAGATACGCAGTATTTT. Encoded protein: CASTQRGISTDTQYF.

This clonotype came up once. The genes are TRBV7-8 and TRBJ2-1; possibly TRBD1 or TRBD2 for D (6 bases each). This CDR3 comprises 17 residues. CDR1 and CDR2 from the germline V gene are SGHVS and FQNEAQ. V lost 1 base, J lost 0 bases, and 13 bases lay in between. In DNA, the CDR3 is TGTGCCAGCAGCTTAGTAGGGGGGCCCCGCTCCTACAATGAGCAGTTCTTC. Translation gives CASSLVGGPRSYNEQFF.

The V call is TRBV7-8, the J call TRBJ1-6, with no clear D. CDR3 length equals 14 residues. V dropped 0 bases and J dropped 6 bases, with 6 bases sitting between them. Germline V gives CDR1 SGHVS, CDR2 FQNEAQ. CDR3 coding DNA: TGTGCCAGCAGCTTAGCGGAAATTAATTCACCCCTCCACTTT. Translation: CASSLAEINSPLHF.

There are a few counts of this clonotype. This chain connects TRBV20-1 to TRBJ2-3; D gene uncertain. Germline V gene lookup returns CDR1 DFQATT and CDR2 SNEGSKA (reference sequence). The V end lost 0 bases, the J end lost 0 bases, and 10 bases lay between the germline ends. The CDR3 length is 15 residues. Here the CDR3 reads CSARDVLESTDTQYF. The CDR3 nucleotides read TGCAGTGCTAGAGATGTTCTAGAAAGCACAGATACGCAGTATTTT.

This clonotype was observed a few times. The V gene is TRBV11-2, the J gene TRBJ1-1; D may be TRBD1 (5 bases). The CDR3 runs 15 residues. Looked up from germline, CDR1 is SGHAT and CDR2 is FQNNGV. V gave up 0 bases and J gave up 7 bases, with 15 bases separating them. The CDR3 DNA follows: TGTGCCAGCAGCTTAGATCGGACCCAGGGAGGTGAAGCTTTCTTT. Protein: CASSLDRTQGGEAFF.

This rearrangement joins TRBV7-9 to TRBJ2-3; TRBD1 is a possible D gene (6 bases). V shed 4 bases and J shed 1 base, with 15 bases lying between them. Looked up from germline, CDR1 is SEHNR and CDR2 is FQNEAQ (reference sequence). The CDR3 loop spans 16 amino acids. This CDR3 reads CASSSNRAEGTDTQYF. CDR3 DNA: TGTGCCAGCAGCTCCAACAGGGCCGAAGGCACAGATACGCAGTATTTT.

This clonotype was observed a handful of times. The chain is built from TRBV6-2 or TRBV6-3 and TRBJ1-2, with 7 bases lining up with TRBD1. Trimming cost V 5 bases and J 2 bases; bases outside gene matches: 5. The CDR3 loop spans 14 amino acids. Germline CDR1 MNHEY, CDR2 SVGEGT. The CDR3 spells CASSQSGQNYGYTF. The CDR3 DNA follows: TGTGCCAGCAGTCAGTCGGGACAGAACTATGGCTACACCTTC.

This clonotype has more than one count but fewer than ten. The V call is TRBV18, the J call TRBJ2-7; D is perhaps TRBD2 (6 bases). V lost 2 bases to trimming and J lost 7 bases, with 12 bases between them. The CDR3 sequence is 13 residues long. CDR1 and CDR2 (germline): KGHSH, LQKENI. The CDR3 reads CASSPGIGSEQYF. The CDR3, as DNA: TGTGCCAGCTCACCAGGTATCGGGAGTGAGCAGTACTTC.

This clonotype was observed a few times. The chain links TRBV7-2 to TRBJ2-5; D is possibly TRBD2 (6 bases). This CDR3 spans 16 amino acids. From germline, CDR1 is SGHTA and CDR2 FQGNSA. Trimming removed 1 base at V and 11 bases at J, with 23 bases between. CDR3 sequence (DNA): TGTGCCAGCAGCTTAGGGGCGGGGCTAGTCCCACCTGAGCAGTACTTC. As protein: CASSLGAGLVPPEQYF.

The CDR3 sequence: CASSQVSLAGPRFGDTQYF. CDR3 DNA sequence: TGTGCCAGCAGCCAAGTGTCCCTAGCGGGCCCTCGTTTCGGGGATACGCAGTATTTT. The chain couples TRBV14 to TRBJ2-3, with 8 nucleotides matching TRBD2. V lost 1 base to trimming and J lost 6 bases; unmatched junction nucleotides: 18. Germline loops: CDR1 SGHDN, CDR2 FVKESK. CDR3 size: 19 residues.

The rearrangement joins TRBV9 to TRBJ1-1; possible D gene TRBD1, 6 bases. CDR3 size: 14 residues. Deletions cut 0 bases from V and 2 bases from J, with 8 bases between. In germline, CDR1 is SGDLS, CDR2 YYNGEE. The CDR3 reads CASSVGTDNTEAFF. Here the CDR3 DNA reads TGTGCCAGCAGCGTAGGGACAGATAACACTGAAGCTTTCTTT.